What follows describes a single TCR beta chain. The source of the sample is a study of OX40 agonist ivuxolimab in advanced cancers. Trimming left V 4 bases short and J 4 bases short, with 14 bases between. This CDR3 region has 14 residues. Germline V CDR1 and CDR2: SGHRS, YFSETQ. Sequencing was performed with immunoSEQ multiplex PCR; in TCRdb, only in-frame clones are kept and a portion is missing. The table records nearly 70,000 clones, roughly 88% of them present only once. Sequencing used CD4+ or CD8+ T cells sorted from blood, obtained in a trial of the OX40 agonist ivuxolimab. The receptor's source is an adult with an advanced solid tumor such as melanoma, head and neck, liver or kidney cancer. This rearrangement joins TRBV5-1 to TRBJ1-2; maybe TRBD1 (6 bases). Written as DNA, the CDR3 is TGCGCCAGCAGCGAACAGGGAGTGGGCTATGGCTACACCTTC. Amino acids: CASSEQGVGYGYTF.